Sequencing of this T cell receptor (beta chain) was carried out in a study of control samples from healthy donors and cancer patients. There are 16 residues in the CDR3. Per the germline V gene, CDR1 is KGHSH and CDR2 is LQKENI. V lost 2 bases to trimming and J lost 0 bases, with 12 bases between them. Profiled with immunoSEQ multiplex PCR; TCRdb holds only in-frame clones, not every one. The table includes about 140,000 clones, around 94% detected once. The source is a middle-aged man in good health. Material: blood. The rearrangement joins TRBV18 to TRBJ2-3, with a tentative D call TRBD1 (5 bases). This chain's CDR3 is CASSPGRASSTDTQYF. The CDR3 DNA is TGTGCCAGCTCACCAGGCAGGGCTTCTAGCACAGATACGCAGTATTTT.